This TCR beta chain is from a study of blood T cell repertoires in COVID-19. At the level of the study: Both acute and convalescent COVID-19 samples were obtained from the United States, Italy and Spain. Sources were T cells, B-cell-depleted T cells, or PBMCs; the material itself was cDNA or gDNA.

Study processing details: How many nucleated cells were present was estimated from reference gene primer amplification. Libraries were prepared by immunoSEQ multiplex PCR; TCRdb keeps only in-frame clonotypes and omits some of them. V, J and clone size were drawn from that table, and D and trimming were deduced from the DNA. The profile shows 100,000 to 130,000 clones, about 88% of them singletons. Trimming removed 0 bases from V and 1 base from J, with 8 bases in between. Germline-derived CDR1 and CDR2 are SGHKS and YYEKEE (reference sequence). The CDR3 runs to 15 residues. The TCR originated in a human donor in a cohort sampled during active COVID-19. The V gene is TRBV5-5, the J gene TRBJ1-3; D is ambiguous. Sequences were obtained from peripheral blood. CDR3 amino acids: CASSLAVRSGNTIYF. The CDR3 nucleotides read TGTGCCAGCAGCTTGGCAGTACGTTCTGGAAACACCATATATTTT.